This record concerns one T cell receptor beta chain sequence. The germline V gene has CDR1 MNHEY and CDR2 SVGAGI. The germline V and J ends were trimmed by 2 bases and 1 base, with 8 bases remaining between them. The CDR3 runs 14 residues. This entry is derived from a study of cytomegalovirus exposure and HLA in healthy donors. PCR primers comprised 60 Vbeta and 13 Jbeta primers. This table comes from immunoSEQ multiplex PCR, and its TCRdb copy is limited to in-frame clones, with some not included. The sample totals 150,000 or so clones. This chain joins TRBV6-5 and TRBJ1-2; maybe TRBD1 (6 bases). The sequence derives from a woman aged 50 to 65 in good health and CMV-seronegative. Source material: PBMCs. CDR3 in DNA: TGTGCCAGCAGTTACGGGACAATTAACTATGGCTACACCTTC. Its translation is CASSYGTINYGYTF.